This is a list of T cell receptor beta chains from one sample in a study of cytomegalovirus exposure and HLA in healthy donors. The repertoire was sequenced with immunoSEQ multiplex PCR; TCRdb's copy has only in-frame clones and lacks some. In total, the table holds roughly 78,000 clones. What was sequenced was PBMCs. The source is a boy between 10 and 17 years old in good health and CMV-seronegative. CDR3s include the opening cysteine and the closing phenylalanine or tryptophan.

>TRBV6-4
CASSRQGNTEAFF
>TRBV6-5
CASSGLHGANYGYTF
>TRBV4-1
CASSQVSDGVKETQYF
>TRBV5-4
CASSPRQGQGTEAFF
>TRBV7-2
CASSLVSGRAHEQYF
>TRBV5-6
CASSTTANYGYTF
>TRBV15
CATSRSQVAGEGVQYF
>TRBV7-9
CASSFGDTEAFF
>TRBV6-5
CASSPRDSVYNEQFF
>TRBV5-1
CASSLGPGAYEQYF
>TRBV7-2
CASSARSPGLAYNEQFF
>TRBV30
CAWSPDRDQVAFF
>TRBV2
CASSEAPSPSPGGYTF
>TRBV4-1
CASSQTGTLNTEAFF
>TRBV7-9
CASSLVDSGELFF
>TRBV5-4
CASSHLRTGGSDNEQFF
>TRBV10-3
CAISVQGQGTTYEQYF
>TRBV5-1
CASSLGQGAPDTQYF
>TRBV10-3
CAISRGGAGANVLTF
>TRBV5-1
CASSLGPGGAETQYF
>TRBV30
CAWSPPQGILLNGYTF
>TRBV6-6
CASSTGQGLYEKLFF
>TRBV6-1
CASSELWREKLFF
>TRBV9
CASSRDRTSGTDTQYF
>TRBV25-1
CASSETEIMNTEAFF
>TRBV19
CASSIAGTQDTDTQYF
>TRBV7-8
CASSLVGNRGNTEAFF
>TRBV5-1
CASSLGLLTGGTDTQYF
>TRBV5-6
CASSPLFPLNRNGYTF
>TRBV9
CASSHHQGGVETQYF
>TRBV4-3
CASSQDGNSGANVLTF
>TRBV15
CATSRHYNEQFF
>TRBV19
CASSTTRRDTEAFF
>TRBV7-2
CASSLVAAGQDNEQFF
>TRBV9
CASSVPTSGSSGANVLTF
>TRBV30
CAWSVDGGRQYF
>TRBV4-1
CASSLGQARGNQPQHF
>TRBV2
CASSDRANTEAFF
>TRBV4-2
CASSQDLEAGALYNEQFF
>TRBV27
CASSPGESPYEQYF
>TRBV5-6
CASSLGLAGGPYEQSF